The sequence of this TCR beta chain was determined in a study of CD8 T cells in Susac syndrome. Overall study results and limits: The study's TCR sequencing and HLA analysis drew on a certain number of individuals. That number was acknowledged as relatively small.

Random hexamers were used to reverse transcribe the RNA input (roughly 0.5 to 1 ug). TCRdb redid the calling of the immunoSEQ multiplex PCR reads with MiXCR, one entry per CDR3 protein. The sample has around 130,000 distinct CDR3 sequences, 96% seen once. Sequencing of TCR beta was carried out in blood CD8+ and CD4+ T cells. FACS was used to enrich TEMRA cells, whereas the CD8+ and CD4+ T cells were obtained by negative isolation. V was clipped by 0 bases and J by 6 bases, with 11 bases between them. Germline V gene data show CDR1 as GTSNPN and CDR2 as SVGIG (reference sequence). The CDR3 extends over 13 amino acids. Remarks on this clonotype: Its matching antigen is unknown.

The chain recombines TRBV30 with TRBJ2-5; perhaps D is TRBD1 or TRBD2 (6 bases each). The origin of this receptor is a human donor with Susac syndrome. Sequencing was carried out using CD4+ T cells from PBMCs. This CDR3 reads CAWSVSGAQTQYF. The CDR3 DNA sequence: TGTGCCTGGAGTGTGTCGGGGGCTCAGACCCAGTACTTC. Supplemented by reference TRBV30 and TRBJ2-5, the full variable domain reads SQTIHQWPATLVQPVGSPLSLECTVEGTSNPNLYWYRQAAGRGLQLLFYSVGIGQISSEVPQNLSASRPQDRQFILSSKKLLLSDSGFYLCAWSVSGAQTQYFGPGTRLLVL.